This record concerns one T cell receptor (beta chain) sequence. This clonotype was detected a few times. Its antigen is still unknown. Base qualities are not recorded, but no much larger clone differs from it by a single base. The record originates from a study of identical twins' blood T cells (dated by TCRdb to 2013 to 2014). At the level of the whole study: Around 49 million Illumina reads were obtained across roughly twelve libraries, of which six were alpha-chain libraries and six were beta-chain libraries. TCR alpha and beta chain repertoires of three pairs of monozygous twins were compared using next-generation sequencing to assess genetic influence on repertoire formation. The investigation overall reported the following: V gene usage was reported to be markedly more similar within twin pairs than between unrelated donors, even among non-selected out-of-frame TCRbeta clonotypes. Environmental influences could not be excluded as an explanation for twin similarity, since twins were reared together. The count of CDR3 clonotypes shared by two donors depended mainly on the product of the two donors' cloneset sizes, and twins did not clearly depart from this trend. Validation by independent studies was stated to be required for the proposed role of the TCRalpha J segment in MHC recognition during thymic selection. Looking at the most abundant TCRbeta clonotypes, every donor had more CDR3 sequences in common with her twin than with unrelated donors.

Donors were six healthy women forming three monozygous twin pairs. All three twin pairs had been reared together and were thought likely to have met the same infectious agents and vaccines. TCR cDNA libraries were prepared from RNA that was isolated from peripheral blood mononuclear cells. Library preparation used 5' RACE. The sequencer listed for this sample is Illumina Genome Analyzer IIx. RNA-based TCR cDNA libraries were prepared by a previously described protocol with several modifications. To prevent cross-contamination, sample-specific barcodes were added to both ends of each TCR cDNA library during cDNA synthesis and amplification. The authors processed their data as follows. Between about 95,000 and nearly 550,000 clonotypes were identified per individual, and roughly 2.2 to 3.6 million CDR3-containing reads were obtained per library. Reads with improper barcode index combinations were discarded, after which clonesets were built for each library with the MiTCR software. While assembling CDR3 clonotypes, MiTCR corrected PCR and sequencing errors and either filtered or rescued low-quality reads. Artificial out-of-frame clonotypes were removed by being mapped to in-frame sequences, with one indel in the CDR3 allowed. To measure how similar V and J gene usage was between donors, Jensen-Shannon divergence was divided by mean entropy. In TCRdb, the public reads were trimmed at Q25 with fastp and aligned with MiXCR, with productive beta chains retained. Rows matching on CDR3 protein sequence are summarized as one entry with the most common DNA and genes. Clone size and V and J calls follow TCRdb, not the original study. Across this sample there are around 380,000 distinct CDR3 sequences, with around 30% seen only once. 6% to 7% of the sample is in the top ten clones.

The sequence was obtained from a woman aged 18 to 55 in good health. Source material: PBMCs.

The CDR3 loop reads CASSGGLAGVFYEQYF. The DNA sequence follows: TGTGCCAGCAGTGGGGGACTAGCGGGAGTCTTCTACGAGCAGTACTTC. The V and J segments used are TRBV6-5 and TRBJ2-7; the junction holds 14 bases that match TRBD2. Trimming accounts for 5 bases at V and 3 bases at J, while the number of junction bases matched to no gene is 6. The CDR3 measures 16 amino acids from cysteine to phenylalanine. Only the CDR3 part of the read is kept: 48 bases, read in frame from the first base. CDR1 and CDR2 are read off the germline V gene as MNHEY and SVGAGI.